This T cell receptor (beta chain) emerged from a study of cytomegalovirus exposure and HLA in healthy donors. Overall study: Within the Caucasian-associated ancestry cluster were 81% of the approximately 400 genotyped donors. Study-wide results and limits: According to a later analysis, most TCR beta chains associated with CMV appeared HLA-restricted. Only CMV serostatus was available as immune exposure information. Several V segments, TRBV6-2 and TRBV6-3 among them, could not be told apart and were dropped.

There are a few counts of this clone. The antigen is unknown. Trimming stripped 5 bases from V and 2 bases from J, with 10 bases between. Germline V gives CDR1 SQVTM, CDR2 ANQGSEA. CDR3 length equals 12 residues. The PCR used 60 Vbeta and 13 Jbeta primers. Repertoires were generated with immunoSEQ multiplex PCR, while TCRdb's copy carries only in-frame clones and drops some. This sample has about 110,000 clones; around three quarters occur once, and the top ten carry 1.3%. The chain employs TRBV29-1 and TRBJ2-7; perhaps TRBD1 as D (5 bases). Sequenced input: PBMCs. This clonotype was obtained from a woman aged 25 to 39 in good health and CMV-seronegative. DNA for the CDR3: TGCAGCGTTCGCGCAGGGCCCTACGAGCAGTACTTC. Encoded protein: CSVRAGPYEQYF.